This T cell receptor (beta chain) came from a study of CD8 T cells in Susac syndrome. CDR3 size: 15 residues. Trimming took 3 bases from V and 3 from J, leaving 11 bases between them. Germline CDR1 MGHRA, CDR2 YSYEKL. When the RNA was reverse transcribed, random hexamers were used with an input of about 0.5 to 1 ug. TCRdb reprocessed the immunoSEQ multiplex PCR reads with MiXCR, giving one entry per CDR3 protein. The sample lists some 50,000 distinct CDR3 sequences, approximately 95% seen once, with roughly 0.8% in the top ten. This clonotype was sampled from a human donor with Susac syndrome. Input material: CD8+ T cells from PBMCs. The chain employs TRBV4-1 and TRBJ2-2; D is perhaps TRBD1 or TRBD2 (6 bases each). The CDR3 DNA reads as TGCGCCAGCAGCCAGAGGGGGGCGTACACCGGGGAGCTGTTTTTT. Its protein is CASSQRGAYTGELFF.